This TCR beta chain was sequenced for a study of T-cell memory formation after mild COVID-19. General study points: In second-wave clones peaking day 37, SARS-CoV-2 specificity remained unconfirmed. Cross-reactive memory appears to have joined, as suggested by some responding clones showing up in pre-infection memory. Later expanders leaned CD4+, whereas day 15 to 85 contracting clones were balanced CD4/CD8.

TCRdb analysed the 5' RACE reads with MiXCR anew, one entry per CDR3 protein. The sample contains hundreds of thousands of distinct CDR3 sequences, under 8.5% of which appear only once. Only a few counts were recorded for this clonotype. Its antigen is unknown. Trimming pared 0 bases from V and 3 bases from J, leaving 8 bases between. Germline CDR1 and CDR2: LGHNA and YSLEER. The CDR3 extends over 14 amino acids. Sequencing used PBMCs or a T cell subset sorted from them (not recorded which). The chain recombines TRBV4-3 with TRBJ2-5; D is unresolved. The clonotype originates from a man younger than 35 who had mild COVID-19 (a few samples of this study predate the infection). Cell type and time point are not known. The CDR3 DNA follows: TGCGCCAGCAGCCAAGATCACACGGAAGAGACCCAGTACTTC. This codes for CASSQDHTEETQYF.